This T cell receptor (beta chain) was identified in a study of blood T cell repertoires in COVID-19 (dated by TCRdb to 2018 to 2021). For context, the study as a whole: The collaborator samples originated in the United States, Italy and Spain and spanned the acute and convalescent phases of COVID-19. Deeply sampled blood TCRbeta repertoires from subjects exposed to, actively infected with, or recovered from COVID-19 were included in the dataset. Nearly every sample came with metadata listing a de-identified subject ID, COVID-19 status, age in years and sex. The samples were drawn from two sources: the first 160 participants of the ongoing ImmuneRACE study, and 1,254 subjects contributed by 6 global collaborators. Where HLA class I and class II types were available, the types were taken from metadata supplied by the sample provider, not from assay-based typing. The prospective study material was composed of cDNA or gDNA derived from T cells, B-cell-depleted T cells, or PBMCs. The repertoires were released in a freely available public database intended as a resource for research on the immune response to SARS-CoV-2. The research as a whole found: The quantity of clinical and demographic metadata differed by source and by participant and was supplied without curation.

As to this clone: This clone's antigen is unknown. Base qualities are not provided; no much larger clone lies one nucleotide away.

Enrolling through a virtual design, the prospective study's participants ranged in age from roughly 18 to 89 years and lived across some 22 United States geographic areas. In the prospective study, participants were assigned to cohorts based on the clinical history participants reported in a screening survey and a study questionnaire. Recovered participants in ImmuneRACE Cohort 3 were defined as having two consecutive negative NP/OP PCR tests, clearance from a healthcare professional, or resolution of symptoms. Each participant in the prospective study had whole blood, serum and a nasopharyngeal or oropharyngeal swab collected by mobile phlebotomists. Over an approximately two-month period, participants in the prospective study had the option of providing additional blood draws and questionnaires. Before DNA extraction, prospective study blood samples were shipped either frozen or at room temperature.

TCRbeta CDR3 regions were amplified from genomic DNA by means of the immunoSEQ Assay, a bias-controlled multiplex PCR. On the study's bioinformatics: The number of nucleated cells in each sample was estimated by amplification of reference gene primers within the assay. To quantify the absolute abundance of each unique TCRbeta CDR3 rearrangement, sequence reads were collapsed and filtered. For each sample, productive Simpson clonality was calculated as the square root of Simpson's diversity index over productive rearrangements. The clones in this table, taken by TCRdb from immuneACCESS, are in-frame only. Not every clone is retained; where verified, under half of the shortfall comes from an unresolved V gene, and the cause of the rest is unknown. The DNA was the basis for D and trimming; V, J and clone size are from that table. Within this sample are around 280,000 clones, with around 90% of them counted one time only. The ten largest clones take up 1.7% of the sample.

V drops 3 bases and J drops 7 bases, leaving 6 bases in between. The CDR3 contains 11 residues, cysteine and phenylalanine counted. The only DNA kept is the CDR3, 33 bases in frame from the first base. CDR1 and CDR2 are drawn from the germline V gene (reference sequence): SEHNR, FQNEAQ. Sequencing used PBMCs or T cells enriched from blood (not recorded which). The clonotype comes from a woman aged 40 to 50 who had recovered from COVID-19. The chain is assembled from TRBV7-9 and TRBJ1-1; confidence is insufficient to name the D gene. The CDR3 sequence is CASSFEFEAFF. The nucleotide sequence is given as TGTGCCAGCAGCTTTGAGTTTGAAGCTTTCTTT.